The 26 T cell receptor beta chains given below trace back to one sample, sequenced in a study of cytomegalovirus exposure and HLA in healthy donors. This PCR relied on a set of 60 Vbeta primers and 13 Jbeta primers. The data were produced by immunoSEQ multiplex PCR, yet TCRdb's version contains in-frame clones alone and is incomplete. The data show 140,000 or so clones, about 72% seen once. What was sequenced was PBMCs. The receptors were sampled from a man aged 35-49 years in good health and CMV-seronegative.

V usage is TRBV7-2 and J usage is TRBJ2-7, with 15 positions matching TRBD2. CDR3 length equals 18 residues. CDR1 is SGHTA and CDR2 is FQGNSA in the germline V gene. Trimming removed 0 bases from V and 6 bases from J; junction bases left unmatched: 9. CDR3: CASSLAGLAGGGVGEQYF. Here the CDR3 DNA reads TGTGCCAGCAGCTTAGCTGGACTAGCGGGAGGGGGTGTTGGCGAGCAGTACTTC.

CDR3 loop: CASSTDSQQEAFF. CDR3 DNA sequence: TGTGCCAGCTCAACCGACAGTCAACAAGAAGCTTTCTTT. The chain employs TRBV18 and TRBJ1-1; the D gene is possibly TRBD1 (5 bases). Trimming pared 5 bases from V and 8 bases from J, leaving 15 bases between. Germline V gives CDR1 KGHSH, CDR2 LQKENI. This CDR3 has 13 amino acids.

Notes on this clone: One end of the junction fails to match germline, which may point to a read error. The chain has TRBV5-1 and TRBJ2-3; 8 positions match TRBD1. The germline CDR1 and CDR2 sequences are SGHRS and YFSETQ. This CDR3 region has 13 residues. The CDR3 nucleotides are TGCGCCAGCAGCTTGGGGGGGACAGGTACGCAGTATTTT. Translated, it gives CASSLGGTGTQYF.

The chain has TRBV7-9 and TRBJ1-6; TRBD1 matches at 8 bases. The CDR3 length is 15 residues. The germline V gene encodes CDR1 SEHNR and CDR2 FQNEAQ (reference sequence). After removal of 5 bases from V and 7 bases from J, the junction contained 7 bases not matched to a gene. CDR3 bases: TGTGCCAGCAGCCCCTACAGGGGGGGGAATTCACCCCTCCACTTT. Protein product: CASSPYRGGNSPLHF.

The table lists this clone with a few counts. The DNA for the CDR3 is TGTGCCAGCAGTGAGCTCAGTTCTAGCACAGATACGCAGTATTTT. Residues: CASSELSSSTDTQYF. This rearrangement joins TRBV6-1 to TRBJ2-3, with D uncertain. Germline lookup yields CDR1 MNHNS and CDR2 SASEGT. The CDR3 is 15 amino acids. Trimming left V 3 bases short and J 0 bases short, with 10 bases between.

This sequence joins TRBV5-6 and TRBJ2-7; 7 bases are shared with TRBD2. Germline V CDR1 and CDR2: SGHDT, YYEEEE. J gave up 0 bases and V 4 bases, and 7 bases lay outside the gene matches. The CDR3 runs 15 residues. The CDR3 DNA is TGTGCCAGCAGCCCCCAAGCTAGCGGCTCCTACGAGCAGTACTTC. Translating gives CASSPQASGSYEQYF.

This chain uses TRBV30 with TRBJ2-5; TRBD2 aligns across 8 bases. The assigned J gene may be wrong: the sequence end matches TRBJ2-7 better. This CDR3 has 13 amino acids. CDR1 is GTSNPN, CDR2 SVGIG, per germline (reference sequence). CDR3 in amino acids: CAWSVHGRGEQYF. CDR3 in DNA: TGTGCCTGGAGTGTACACGGGAGGGGCGAGCAGTACTTC.

The gene calls are TRBV5-1 and TRBJ1-1, with 7 bases aligning to TRBD1. V trimming: 6 bases; J trimming: 1 base; junction bases outside the gene matches: 9. Per germline, CDR1 SGHRS and CDR2 YFSETQ. The CDR3 contains 15 residues. The CDR3 spells CASTPAAGGNTEAFF. The CDR3, as DNA: TGCGCCAGCACCCCCGCCGCAGGGGGGAACACTGAAGCTTTCTTT.

The V gene is TRBV13, the J gene TRBJ2-7; D is unclear. Per the germline V gene, CDR1 is PRHDT and CDR2 is FYEKMQ (reference sequence). The CDR3 extends over 15 amino acids. V was clipped by 4 bases and J by 5 bases, with 18 bases between them. The CDR3 nucleotides are TGTGCCAGCAGCTCCGCCAGTGGGCGCCCGGACGAGCAGTACTTC. Translating it yields CASSSASGRPDEQYF.

This clone was seen only once. J is TRBJ2-3 and V is TRBV12-5; TRBD1 matches at 10 bases. The junction had 9 bases not matched to a gene; V was cut back by 6 bases and J by 6 bases. CDR1 is LGHNT and CDR2 is FRNRAP in the germline V gene. The CDR3 runs 15 residues. CDR3 DNA: TGTGCTAGTGGGACGGGAGGGACAGGGGTGGATACGCAGTATTTT. Translating gives CASGTGGTGVDTQYF.

This clone occurred once. The chain employs TRBV5-1 and TRBJ2-1, with 11 bases identical to TRBD1. The CDR3 spans 15 residues. Germline CDR1 and CDR2: SGHRS and YFSETQ. With 1 base clipped from V and 6 bases from J, the junction kept 3 bases outside the gene matches. CDR3 region: CASSLNGQGANEQFF. CDR3 nucleotides: TGCGCCAGCAGCTTGAACGGACAGGGGGCCAATGAGCAGTTCTTC.

This clone was detected only a few times. For the CDR3, the DNA is TGTGCCTGGACTTGGACAGGGGAGGCTGAAGCTTTCTTT. The encoded protein is CAWTWTGEAEAFF. The chain joins TRBV30 to TRBJ1-1; 9 bases map to TRBD1. V was clipped by 4 bases and J by 6 bases; unmatched bases: 6. CDR3 size: 13 residues. Germline assignment: CDR1 GTSNPN and CDR2 SVGIG (reference sequence).

The V and J genes are TRBV2 and TRBJ1-1; a weak D match, TRBD1 (6 bases). CDR1 and CDR2 (germline): SNHLY, FYNNEI. CDR3 length: 13 amino acids. Trimming removed 6 bases from V and 0 bases from J, with 8 bases in between. The CDR3 region has the DNA TGTGCCAGCAGGGACAGTATGAACACTGAAGCTTTCTTT. Amino acids: CASRDSMNTEAFF.

The gene calls are TRBV7-9 and TRBJ2-1; no reliable D call. The CDR3 extends over 15 amino acids. Germline V gene data show CDR1 as SEHNR and CDR2 as FQNEAQ (reference sequence). V dropped 1 base and J dropped 3 bases, with 10 bases sitting between them. DNA for the CDR3: TGTGCCAGCAGCTTAGTTGGAGAGCTCTACAATGAGCAGTTCTTC. It yields the protein CASSLVGELYNEQFF.

CDR3 sequence: CASSLVGLAGSYEQYF. DNA for the CDR3: TGTGCCAGCAGCTTAGTTGGACTAGCGGGGTCCTACGAGCAGTACTTC. The rearrangement uses TRBV7-2 and TRBJ2-7; 12 bases fit TRBD2. Germline V gene data show CDR1 as SGHTA and CDR2 as FQGNSA. With 1 base clipped from V and 1 base from J, the junction kept 2 bases outside the gene matches. CDR3 length: 16 residues.

The chain employs TRBV6-5 and TRBJ1-5, with D possibly TRBD1 on 5 matching bases. V lost 2 bases to trimming and J lost 7 bases, with 9 bases between them. The CDR3 consists of 13 residues. CDR1 is MNHEY, CDR2 SVGAGI, per germline. CDR3 loop: CASSYAGGQPQHF. DNA for the CDR3: TGTGCCAGCAGTTACGCGGGGGGACAGCCCCAGCATTTT.

This sequence joins TRBV6-5 and TRBJ1-5; 9 bases line up with TRBD1. The CDR3 runs 14 residues. V shed 6 bases, J shed 3 bases, and the junction held 3 bases outside the gene matches. Germline loops: CDR1 MNHEY, CDR2 SVGAGI. CDR3 DNA sequence: TGTGCCAGCAGCACAGGGGGCCTCAATCAGCCCCAGCATTTT. Its protein product is CASSTGGLNQPQHF.

V and J are TRBV9 and TRBJ2-1, with TRBD1 identical over 7 bases. This CDR3 is built from 13 residues. The J segment lost 6 bases and the V segment lost 0 bases, leaving 0 bases of the junction unmatched. Germline-derived CDR1 and CDR2 are SGDLS and YYNGEE. CDR3 loop: CASSVGQGNEQFF. The CDR3 nucleotides are TGTGCCAGCAGCGTAGGACAGGGCAATGAGCAGTTCTTC.

This clone has only a few counts. This chain links TRBV5-1 with TRBJ2-2; 9 bases agree with TRBD2. Trimming cost V 2 bases and J 5 bases; bases outside gene matches: 7. The CDR3 runs 16 residues. Germline CDR1 SGHRS, CDR2 YFSETQ. For the CDR3, the DNA is TGCGCCAGCAGCTTCGGGCTAGCGGGGATAACCGGGGAGCTGTTTTTT. Protein: CASSFGLAGITGELFF.

Of note for this clone: Possible read error: a much larger clone is one base away. The J gene is TRBJ2-5, the V gene TRBV4-3; TRBD1 agrees at 8 bases. TRBJ2-7 matches the DNA end more closely, so the J call is doubtful. CDR3 length equals 15 residues. Germline V gene lookup returns CDR1 LGHNA and CDR2 YSLEER. Written as DNA, the CDR3 is TGCACCAGCAGCCAAGGACAGGGAGACGTCCACGAGCAGTACTTC. Translated: CTSSQGQGDVHEQYF.

DNA for the CDR3: TGTGCCAGCAGTGCTCAGGGTGAAAAACTGTTTTTT. It yields the protein CASSAQGEKLFF. The chain is built from TRBV6-6 and TRBJ1-4; a possible D gene is TRBD1 (5 bases). The CDR3 runs 12 residues. Germline V gives CDR1 MNHNY, CDR2 SVGAGI (reference sequence). V was clipped by 5 bases and J by 7 bases, with 8 bases between them.

This clone was seen a single time. CDR3 protein: CATRLAGGAEQYF. CDR3 in DNA: TGTGCCACCCGACTAGCGGGAGGAGCCGAGCAGTACTTC. This sequence joins TRBV27 and TRBJ2-7, with 13 bases identical to TRBD2. The CDR3 consists of 13 residues. The V gene end was trimmed by 10 bases and the J gene end by 6 bases; junction bases not matched to a gene: 6. The germline V gene has CDR1 MNHEY and CDR2 SMNVEV (reference sequence).

This chain links TRBV9 with TRBJ2-5; TRBD2 agrees at 7 bases. This CDR3 spans 14 amino acids. The germline V gene has CDR1 SGDLS and CDR2 YYNGEE. V was clipped by 0 bases and J by 6 bases; unmatched bases: 5. CDR3 sequence: CASSVGSSGKTQYF. In DNA, the CDR3 is TGTGCCAGCAGCGTAGGGTCTAGCGGAAAGACCCAGTACTTC.

This chain connects TRBV5-1 to TRBJ2-5; D is possibly TRBD2 (7 bases). Germline CDR1 is SGHRS and CDR2 is YFSETQ. The CDR3 length is 14 residues. The ends were cut back, 4 bases at V and 2 bases at J, with 12 bases in the middle. CDR3 bases: TGCGCCAGCAGCGGGAGGGGGGGACAAGAGACCCAGTACTTC. Translated, it gives CASSGRGGQETQYF.

The V and J genes are TRBV2 and TRBJ1-6, with TRBD1 identical over 10 bases. V was clipped by 2 bases and J by 7 bases; unmatched bases: 11. Germline values: CDR1 SNHLY, CDR2 FYNNEI. The CDR3 has 18 amino acids. CDR3 amino acids: CASSEPRTGGSENSPLHF. The CDR3 nucleotides are TGTGCCAGCAGTGAACCGAGGACAGGGGGTTCTGAGAATTCACCCCTCCACTTT.

The chain links TRBV5-6 to TRBJ1-2; D is unresolved. The CDR3 runs 14 residues. The V end was cut by 0 bases, the J end by 6 bases, with 12 bases between. CDR1 is SGHDT and CDR2 is YYEEEE in the germline V gene. The CDR3 here is CASSLGSGGNGYTF. The CDR3 nucleotides read TGTGCCAGCAGCTTGGGCTCCGGAGGTAATGGCTACACCTTC.